One sample yielded the 13 T cell receptor beta chains listed below, sequenced in a study of cytomegalovirus exposure and HLA in healthy donors (TCRdb year 2017). The library came from the immunoSEQ multiplex PCR assay. For the multiplex PCR, a mixture combining 60 forward primers for TCR Vbeta segments and 13 reverse primers for TCR Jbeta segments was used. TCRdb mirrors the immuneACCESS table, restricted to in-frame sequences. Some clones are absent from its copies; in checked studies, under half trace to an unresolved V gene, and the reason for the others is unknown. The sample table shows about 75,000 clones, and about 79% are seen once. Together, the top ten hold around 18% of the sample. The specimen was PBMCs. These receptors all stem from a man aged 65 to 79 in good health and CMV-seropositive.

The chain combines TRBV28 with TRBJ1-1; a weak D match, TRBD1 (6 bases). This CDR3 has 14 residues. Germline-derived CDR1 and CDR2 are MDHEN and SYDVKM. V lost 5 bases and J lost 5, with 15 bases in between. As DNA, the CDR3 is TGTGCCAGCAGTCCGCTACAGGGTCAAACTGAAGCTTTCTTT. Translating it yields CASSPLQGQTEAFF.

The chain recombines TRBV4-1 with TRBJ1-3; D perhaps matches TRBD1 (5 bases). The CDR3 length is 17 residues. V was trimmed by 1 base and J by 4 bases, leaving 17 bases between them. Germline lookup yields CDR1 MGHRA and CDR2 YSYEKL. CDR3 protein: CASSQAVGGISGNTIYF. CDR3 DNA sequence: TGCGCCAGCAGCCAAGCTGTGGGGGGAATTTCAGGAAACACCATATATTTT.

The CDR3 region is CASSPTENYGYTF. Written as DNA, the CDR3 is TGTGCCAGCTCACCAACAGAGAACTATGGCTACACCTTC. The chain has TRBV18 and TRBJ1-2; no clear D. Trimming stripped 2 bases from V and 2 bases from J, with 6 bases between. Germline loops: CDR1 KGHSH, CDR2 LQKENI. The CDR3 covers 13 residues.

The V and J genes are TRBV25-1 and TRBJ1-2; D remains unclear. This CDR3 is built from 13 residues. V dropped 1 base and J dropped 8 bases, with 11 bases sitting between them. CDR1 and CDR2 (germline): MGHDK, SYGVNS. The CDR3 loop reads CASSEWENQGYTF. DNA for the CDR3: TGTGCCAGCAGTGAATGGGAGAATCAAGGCTACACCTTC.

The chain links TRBV4-2 to TRBJ1-5, with D possibly being TRBD1 (5 bases). Germline V gives CDR1 LGHNA, CDR2 YNFKEQ. This CDR3 spans 14 amino acids. V was cut by 0 bases and J by 2 bases, with 5 bases left in between. The CDR3 bases are TGTGCCAGCAGCCAAGAGGGGCGCAATCAGCCCCAGCATTTT. Translation: CASSQEGRNQPQHF.

A word on this clone: The identical CDR3 is also encoded by other nucleotide sequences in the sample. The chain has TRBV11-2 and TRBJ1-5; the match to TRBD1 covers 9 bases. V lost 1 base, J lost 4 bases, and 2 bases stayed unmatched. Looked up from germline, CDR1 is SGHAT and CDR2 is FQNNGV. CDR3 size: 15 residues. DNA for the CDR3: TGTGCCAGCAGCTTAGGACAGGGGGGTAATCAGCCCCAGCATTTT. It translates to CASSLGQGGNQPQHF.

The genes are TRBV29-1 and TRBJ2-3; TRBD2 might be the D (6 bases). V lost 1 base, J lost 0 bases, and 8 bases lay in between. Germline loops: CDR1 SQVTM, CDR2 ANQGSEA. CDR3 length equals 14 residues. The CDR3 sequence: CSVEAGDSTDTQYF. For the CDR3, the DNA is TGCAGCGTTGAAGCGGGGGATAGCACAGATACGCAGTATTTT.

The J gene is TRBJ2-5, the V gene TRBV5-4; TRBD1 matches at 9 bases. The V and J ends lost 5 bases and 4 bases, in that order; junction bases with no gene match: 6. The CDR3 runs to 14 residues. The germline gives CDR1 SGHNT, CDR2 YYREEE (reference sequence). The CDR3 spells CASSRPGQGETQYF. The CDR3 DNA is TGTGCCAGCAGTAGACCGGGACAGGGAGAGACCCAGTACTTC.

The V and J genes are TRBV4-1 and TRBJ2-2, with D possibly TRBD2 on 5 matching bases. The CDR3 covers 16 residues. Germline V gives CDR1 MGHRA, CDR2 YSYEKL. Trimming stripped 0 bases from V and 7 bases from J, with 15 bases between. The CDR3 sequence: CASSQDYPGNGGELFF. In nucleotides, the CDR3 is TGCGCCAGCAGCCAAGATTATCCGGGAAACGGCGGGGAGCTGTTTTTT.

This clone was detected a few times. This chain connects TRBV21-1 to TRBJ2-3; the table's D call of TRBD1 was not tested on the DNA. TRBV21-1 is marked as a pseudogene. The CDR3 is made up of 16 amino acids. CDR3 sequence reads: CASSPRTGRDTDTQYF. The CDR3 DNA reads TGTGCCAGCAGCCCCCGGACAGGGCGTGACACAGATACGCAGTATTTT.

This chain connects TRBV7-9 to TRBJ2-2; TRBD1 agrees at 11 bases. CDR1 and CDR2 from the germline V gene are SEHNR and FQNEAQ (reference sequence). The CDR3 totals 16 residues. The trim removed 4 bases at V and 5 bases at J, leaving 6 bases unmatched. The CDR3 loop is CASSSWTGGMTGELFF. The CDR3, as DNA: TGTGCCAGCAGCTCCTGGACAGGGGGCATGACCGGGGAGCTGTTTTTT.

The chain employs TRBV18 and TRBJ1-4; D unresolved. The CDR3 loop spans 14 amino acids. CDR1 is KGHSH and CDR2 is LQKENI in the germline V gene. With 2 bases removed from V and 6 bases from J, the gap between germline ends came to 10 bases. The CDR3 sequence is CASSPTGADEKLFF. The CDR3 DNA follows: TGTGCCAGCTCACCAACGGGAGCGGATGAAAAACTGTTTTTT.

The chain has TRBV4-1 and TRBJ2-1; 10 bases are shared with TRBD2. The V gene end was trimmed by 1 base and the J gene end by 7 bases; junction bases not matched to a gene: 22. The CDR3 runs 21 residues. From germline, CDR1 is MGHRA and CDR2 YSYEKL. CDR3 in amino acids: CASSQVGAWASGRGWVNEQFF. In DNA, the CDR3 is TGCGCCAGCAGCCAAGTAGGGGCGTGGGCTAGCGGGAGAGGATGGGTAAATGAGCAGTTCTTC.